The sequence of this T cell receptor beta chain was determined in a study of Ad26.COV2.S vaccination and SARS-CoV-2 variants. Background on the study: Once, or twice with 56 days between doses, Ad26.COV2.S was given intramuscularly.

Treatment reported: roughly 20 received Ad26.COV2.S at low or high dose, single or two shots; 5 received placebo; per-sample allocation not given. Sampling occurred on day 63 after the first vaccine or placebo injection. Study-wide results and limits: Among vaccine recipients, spike-specific TCR breadth exceeded that of placebo recipients.

CDR1 SGHAT and CDR2 FQNNGV come from the germline V gene. The CDR3 totals 15 residues. V gave up 5 bases and J gave up 0 bases, with 8 bases separating them. To note about this clone: The antigen remains undetermined.

Repertoires were generated with immunoSEQ multiplex PCR, while TCRdb's copy carries only in-frame clones and drops some. The sample holds approximately 500,000 clones; around nine tenths are singletons and the top ten take 9.5% to 15%. This chain joins TRBV11-2 and TRBJ2-6; D remains unclear. Source: peripheral blood, taken in a trial of Ad26.COV2.S vaccine versus placebo. This receptor was taken from a person aged 18-65 years who received the Ad26.COV2.S COVID-19 vaccine or a placebo. The chain's CDR3 is CASSGLRSGANVLTF. CDR3 sequence (DNA): TGTGCCAGCAGCGGTCTGCGCTCTGGGGCCAACGTCCTGACTTTC.